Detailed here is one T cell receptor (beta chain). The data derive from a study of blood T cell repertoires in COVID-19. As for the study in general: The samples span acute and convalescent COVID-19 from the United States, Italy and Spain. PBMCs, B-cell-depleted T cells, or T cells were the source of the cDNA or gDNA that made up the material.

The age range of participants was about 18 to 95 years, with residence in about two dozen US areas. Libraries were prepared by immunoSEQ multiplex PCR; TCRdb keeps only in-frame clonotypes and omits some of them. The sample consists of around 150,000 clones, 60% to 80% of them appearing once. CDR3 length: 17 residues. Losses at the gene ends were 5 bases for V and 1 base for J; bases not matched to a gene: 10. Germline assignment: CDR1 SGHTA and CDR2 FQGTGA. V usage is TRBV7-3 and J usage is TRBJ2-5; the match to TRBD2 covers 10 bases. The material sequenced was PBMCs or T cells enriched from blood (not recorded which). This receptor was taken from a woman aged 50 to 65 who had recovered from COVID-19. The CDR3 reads CASSLRPTSGSQETQYF. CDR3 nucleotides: TGTGCCAGCAGCCTCCGCCCGACTAGCGGGTCCCAAGAGACCCAGTACTTC.